Included here is one TCR beta chain sequence, with context. Its antigen remains unidentified. The germline V gene has CDR1 SQVTM and CDR2 ANQGSEA. The CDR3 spans 17 residues. V lost 0 bases to trimming and J lost 4 bases; unmatched junction nucleotides: 10. This sample is drawn from a study of T-cell memory formation after mild COVID-19. Study-wide background: Each donor largely had its own TCR clusters.

Barcoded TCR alpha and TCR beta cDNA libraries with UMIs came from 5'RACE using constant-segment primers. TCRdb called the 5' RACE reads again in MiXCR, with one record for every CDR3 protein. Among over 450,000 distinct CDR3 sequences listed, about a fifth were seen once. Study results and limitations: Mainly CM and EM harbored the contracting CD4+ clones; mainly EMRA harbored the CD8+ ones. There were some responding clones in pre-infection memory, which suggested that cross-reactive memory had joined.

Input material: PBMCs or a T cell subset sorted from them (not recorded which). The source of this sequence is an adult woman who had mild COVID-19 (a few samples of this study predate the infection). Cell type and time point are not known. The chain links TRBV29-1 to TRBJ2-5; 11 nucleotides align to TRBD1. The CDR3 DNA sequence: TGCAGCGTTGAAGATTCAGGTGGACAGGGGGCAACAGAGACCCAGTACTTC. Protein sequence: CSVEDSGGQGATETQYF.